This TCR beta chain was recovered during a study of CD8+ T cells in alopecia areata. Study details: The authors scored treated patients' severity by affected scalp percentage.

As for this clone: Its antigen is undetermined.

After isolation, RNA underwent reverse transcription to generate cDNA as the sequencing template. Libraries were prepared by immunoSEQ multiplex PCR; TCRdb keeps only in-frame clonotypes and omits some of them. The data contain about 180,000 clones, 45% to 60% of them singletons. General observations from the study: Tofacitinib significantly lowered scalp clonality and expanded CD8+ clones among the top 100.

Regarding treatment: oral pan-JAK inhibitor, 5-10 mg twice daily. V lost 4 bases, J lost 4 bases, and 12 bases lay in between. CDR1 and CDR2 (germline): SGHNT, YYREEE (reference sequence). The CDR3 extends over 13 amino acids. The chain couples TRBV5-4 to TRBJ2-7; D is unclear. The sample in question was CD8+ T cells sorted from blood, obtained around week 53, from a patient treated with tofacitinib. This TCR derives from a human donor with alopecia areata. CDR3 amino acids: CASSREIQYEQYF. As DNA, the CDR3 is TGTGCCAGCAGCCGAGAAATCCAATACGAGCAGTACTTC.